The entry that follows covers one TCR beta chain sequence. Sequenced by immunoSEQ multiplex PCR; TCRdb stores in-frame clones only, minus some. The sample shows approximately 89,000 clones, about nine tenths of them seen only once. The data were taken from a study of OX40 agonist ivuxolimab in advanced cancers. This receptor was obtained from an adult with an advanced solid tumor such as melanoma, head and neck, liver or kidney cancer. The sample in question was CD4+ or CD8+ T cells sorted from blood, obtained in a trial of the OX40 agonist ivuxolimab.

CDR3 amino acids: CASSEAPGWGNTIYF. In DNA form, the CDR3 reads TGTGCCAGCAGTGAAGCGCCAGGGTGGGGAAACACCATATATTTT. V is TRBV6-1 and J is TRBJ1-3; TRBD1 might be the D (5 bases). CDR1 MNHNS and CDR2 SASEGT come from the germline V gene. CDR3 length equals 15 residues. V gave up 0 bases and J gave up 4 bases, with 10 bases separating them.